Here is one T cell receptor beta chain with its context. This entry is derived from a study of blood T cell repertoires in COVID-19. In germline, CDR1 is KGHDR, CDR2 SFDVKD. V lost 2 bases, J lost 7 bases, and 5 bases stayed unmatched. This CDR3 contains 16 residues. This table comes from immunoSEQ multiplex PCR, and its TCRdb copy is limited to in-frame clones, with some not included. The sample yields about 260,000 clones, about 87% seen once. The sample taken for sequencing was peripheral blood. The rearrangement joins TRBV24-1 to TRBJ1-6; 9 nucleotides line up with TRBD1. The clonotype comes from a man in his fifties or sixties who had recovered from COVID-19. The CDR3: CATSDSNRGHNSPLHF. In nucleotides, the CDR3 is TGTGCCACCAGTGATTCAAACAGGGGGCACAATTCACCCCTCCACTTT.